The 5 T cell receptor beta chains below all came from one sample that was sequenced in a study of graft-versus-host responses after intestinal transplantation. The assay was immunoSEQ multiplex PCR, and TCRdb's table has in-frame clones only and misses some. The sample lists 25,000 or so clones, roughly nine tenths occurring once. This specimen was PBMCs, taken just over 38 days after intestinal transplant. Every receptor here comes from a human patient who received an intestinal transplant, so some T cells may come from the graft donor.

This sequence joins TRBV19 and TRBJ1-5; perhaps TRBD1 as D (5 bases). V was trimmed by 5 bases and J by 8 bases, leaving 13 bases between them. Germline V gives CDR1 LNHDA, CDR2 SQIVND (reference sequence). This CDR3 contains 13 residues. DNA for the CDR3: TGTGCCAGTAGTGCAGGGCCTGTGGAGCCCCAGCATTTT. Residues: CASSAGPVEPQHF.

The chain uses TRBV30 and TRBJ1-1; D ambiguous. CDR1 and CDR2 (germline): GTSNPN, SVGIG (reference sequence). V was pared by 0 bases and J by 4 bases, with 9 bases between. The CDR3 has 13 residues. The CDR3 sequence: CAWSVLQTTEAFF. The CDR3 nucleotides read TGTGCCTGGAGTGTACTTCAGACCACTGAAGCTTTCTTT.

The chain has TRBV14 and TRBJ1-2, with D maybe TRBD1 (5 bases). Looked up from germline, CDR1 is SGHDN and CDR2 is FVKESK. The CDR3 has 16 amino acids. With 4 bases removed from V and 2 bases from J, the gap between germline ends came to 17 bases. The CDR3 reads CASSLGGTTSNYGYTF. The CDR3 nucleotides read TGTGCCAGCAGCCTTGGAGGGACCACTTCGAACTATGGCTACACCTTC. The whole variable domain, filled in from reference TRBV14 and TRBJ1-2, reads EAGVTQFPSHSVIEKGQTVTLRCDPISGHDNLYWYRRVMGKEIKFLLHFVKESKQDESGMPNNRFLAERTGGTYSTLKVQPAELEDSGVYFCASSLGGTTSNYGYTFGSGTRLTVV.

The V call is TRBV5-1, the J call TRBJ2-1, with D unresolved. This CDR3 comprises 13 residues. The ends were cut back, 1 base at V and 7 bases at J, with 9 bases in the middle. The germline V gene encodes CDR1 SGHRS and CDR2 YFSETQ. This CDR3 is CASSLRLRNEQFF. In nucleotides, the CDR3 is TGCGCCAGCAGCTTGAGGTTAAGGAATGAGCAGTTCTTC. Together with reference TRBV5-1 and TRBJ2-1, the CDR3 gives the full variable domain: KAGVTQTPRYLIKTRGQQVTLSCSPISGHRSVSWYQQTPGQGLQFLFEYFSETQRNKGNFPGRFSGRQFSNSRSEMNVSTLELGDSALYLCASSLRLRNEQFFGPGTRLTVL.

The chain joins TRBV6-5 to TRBJ2-1, with 9 positions matching TRBD2. CDR1 is MNHEY and CDR2 is SVGAGI in the germline V gene. The CDR3 sequence is 14 residues long. The V and J ends lost 4 bases and 4 bases, in that order; junction bases with no gene match: 2. The chain's CDR3 is CASSLLAGYNEQFF. In DNA form, the CDR3 reads TGTGCCAGCAGTTTGCTAGCGGGATACAATGAGCAGTTCTTC.